These 16 T cell receptor beta chains were all obtained from the same sample, sequenced in a study of blood T cell repertoires in COVID-19. Generated by immunoSEQ multiplex PCR, the TCRdb table keeps only in-frame clones and is missing some. The sample has under 300,000 clones; over 75% are singletons. The specimen sequenced was PBMCs or T cells enriched from blood (not recorded which). The receptors were sampled from a woman in her thirties or forties who had been exposed to COVID-19.

This chain links TRBV29-1 with TRBJ1-2; no clear D. In germline, CDR1 is SQVTM, CDR2 ANQGSEA. The ends were cut back, 0 bases at V and 0 bases at J, with 11 bases in the middle. This CDR3 spans 15 amino acids. The CDR3 DNA reads TGCAGCGTTGAAGATCAGGCAGCAGCTAACTATGGCTACACCTTC. Amino acids: CSVEDQAAANYGYTF.

The V and J genes are TRBV18 and TRBJ2-7; D perhaps matches TRBD2 (7 bases). V was shortened by 3 bases and J by 1 base, with 13 bases between the two germline ends. CDR1 KGHSH and CDR2 LQKENI come from the germline V gene. The CDR3 length is 15 residues. The DNA for the CDR3 is TGTGCCAGCTCACCTGGGGGGGCGGAATCCTACGAGCAGTACTTC. Translating gives CASSPGGAESYEQYF.

The chain employs TRBV19 and TRBJ1-1; D is unresolved. Germline V gene sequence: CDR1 LNHDA, CDR2 SQIVND (reference sequence). The CDR3 contains 15 residues. V shed 10 bases and J shed 1 base, with 19 bases lying between them. In DNA, the CDR3 is TGTGCCACCGCCCCACCGCCGCAGCGGAACACTGAAGCTTTCTTT. Amino acids: CATAPPPQRNTEAFF.

This chain links TRBV11-2 with TRBJ2-3, with D uncertain. CDR1 is SGHAT, CDR2 FQNNGV, per germline. The CDR3 spans 14 residues. The V end lost 3 bases, the J end lost 0 bases, and 7 bases lay between the germline ends. In nucleotides, the CDR3 is TGTGCCAGCAGCTTTATCCTTAGCACAGATACGCAGTATTTT. Encoded protein: CASSFILSTDTQYF.

The V and J genes are TRBV7-9 and TRBJ1-4; D not resolved. CDR3 length: 17 residues. From germline, CDR1 is SEHNR and CDR2 FQNEAQ (reference sequence). Trimming removed 1 base at V and 0 bases at J, with 12 bases between. CDR3 protein: CASSLVAGSATNEKLFF. In DNA, the CDR3 is TGTGCCAGCAGCTTAGTGGCGGGTTCGGCAACTAATGAAAAACTGTTTTTT.

The V call is TRBV2, the J call TRBJ1-1; D gene ambiguous. This CDR3 region has 14 residues. Trimming cost V 7 bases and J 0 bases, with 12 bases left between them. Per the germline V gene, CDR1 is SNHLY and CDR2 is FYNNEI. CDR3 coding DNA: TGTGCCAGCAATCGGCAGGTCATGAACACTGAAGCTTTCTTT. Its protein product is CASNRQVMNTEAFF.

The J gene is TRBJ1-2, the V gene TRBV15; 9 bases agree with TRBD1. CDR1 and CDR2 from the germline V gene are LNHNV and YYDKDF (reference sequence). The CDR3 has 14 amino acids. With 6 bases clipped from V and 8 bases from J, the junction kept 10 bases outside the gene matches. CDR3 in amino acids: CATSTTGTGRGYTF. The CDR3 nucleotides are TGTGCCACCAGTACTACCGGGACAGGGCGCGGCTACACCTTC.

This clone was seen a few times. This sequence joins TRBV6-5 and TRBJ2-2; 9 bases agree with TRBD1. The length of the CDR3 is 13 residues. With V trimmed by 9 bases and J by 7 bases, 6 bases remained unmatched. The germline V gene encodes CDR1 MNHEY and CDR2 SVGAGI. The CDR3 reads CASQQGASGELFF. For the CDR3, the DNA is TGTGCCAGTCAACAGGGGGCGAGCGGGGAGCTGTTTTTT.

To note about this clone: The identical CDR3 is also encoded by other nucleotide sequences in the sample. The V gene is TRBV28, the J gene TRBJ2-5; 9 bases fit TRBD2. Germline lookup yields CDR1 MDHEN and CDR2 SYDVKM. V dropped 6 bases and J dropped 0; count of bases not matched to a gene: 5. The CDR3 has 15 residues. CDR3 in DNA: TGTGCCAGCAGCTTTCTAGCGGGGTACCAAGAGACCCAGTACTTC. Its protein is CASSFLAGYQETQYF.

The chain joins TRBV5-1 to TRBJ2-6; TRBD1 aligns across 8 bases. Germline V lookup: CDR1 SGHRS, CDR2 YFSETQ. V shed 0 bases, J shed 2 bases, and the junction held 4 bases outside the gene matches. CDR3 length equals 17 residues. The CDR3 spells CASSLGQGNAGANVLTF. In DNA, the CDR3 is TGCGCCAGCAGCTTGGGACAGGGGAACGCTGGGGCCAACGTCCTGACTTTC.

The chain recombines TRBV19 with TRBJ2-5, with D tentatively TRBD1 (5 bases). Trimming took off 3 bases at V and 2 bases at J, with 13 bases between the two ends. The germline CDR1 and CDR2 sequences are LNHDA and SQIVND (reference sequence). The CDR3 is 15 residues long. CDR3 DNA: TGTGCCAGTAGTATTTGGTCAGGGAATCAAGAGACCCAGTACTTC. Translating gives CASSIWSGNQETQYF.

In this sample, this clone turned up once. The chain couples TRBV13 to TRBJ2-5; TRBD1 matches 7 bases. V shed 2 bases, J shed 2 bases, and the junction held 5 bases outside the gene matches. The V gene's germline CDR1 is PRHDT and CDR2 FYEKMQ (reference sequence). This CDR3 spans 15 amino acids. CDR3 coding DNA: TGTGCCAGCAGCTTAAGACAGGGTCGTCAAGAGACCCAGTACTTC. This encodes CASSLRQGRQETQYF.

The chain links TRBV30 to TRBJ1-3; TRBD1 aligns across 7 bases. Germline V gives CDR1 GTSNPN, CDR2 SVGIG (reference sequence). Trimming cost V 8 bases and J 3 bases; bases outside gene matches: 10. CDR3 length: 14 residues. Here the CDR3 reads CASLTGLNGNTIYF. The CDR3 coding sequence is TGTGCCAGTTTGACAGGGCTAAATGGAAACACCATATATTTT.

V gene TRBV7-7 combines with J gene TRBJ1-5; 9 positions match TRBD1. Germline assignment: CDR1 SSHAT and CDR2 FNYEAQ (reference sequence). The junction had 1 base not matched to a gene; V was cut back by 4 bases and J by 6 bases. The CDR3 consists of 13 residues. This CDR3 is CASSSDRGQPQHF. CDR3 coding DNA: TGTGCCAGCAGCTCGGACAGGGGTCAGCCCCAGCATTTT.

This sequence joins TRBV30 and TRBJ2-3, with D possibly TRBD2 on 5 matching bases. CDR1 and CDR2 from the germline V gene are GTSNPN and SVGIG (reference sequence). There are 13 residues in the CDR3. Deletions cut 2 bases from V and 8 bases from J, with 14 bases between. CDR3 sequence: CAWSLGSRGTQYF. In DNA, the CDR3 is TGTGCCTGGAGTCTGGGGAGTCGGGGTACGCAGTATTTT.

This clone showed up just once. The rearrangement joins TRBV28 to TRBJ1-3; D possibly corresponds to TRBD1 (5 bases). Germline lookup yields CDR1 MDHEN and CDR2 SYDVKM. CDR3 size: 14 residues. Deletions cut 5 bases from V and 5 bases from J, with 13 bases between. The DNA for the CDR3 is TGTGCCAGCAGTCACCGACAGAGAAGAAACACCATATATTTT. Translating gives CASSHRQRRNTIYF.